This record looks at one TCR beta chain sequence and its context. Only a few counts were recorded for this clonotype. Its antigen is still unknown. Base-call qualities are not available, and no considerably larger clone is one nucleotide away. CDR1 and CDR2, looked up from the germline V gene, are SQVTM and ANQGSEA. The CDR3 starts with the cysteine, ends with the phenylalanine, and has 14 residues. The kept DNA is CDR3 alone, 42 bases in frame from the first base. Compared with germline, V lacks 5 bases and J lacks 4 bases; bases without a gene match: 10. This record belongs to a study of regulatory T cells in long-lasting Graves disease (dated by TCRdb to about 2021). Background for the entire study: Newly diagnosed Graves' disease patients had taken antithyroid drugs for less than 3 months. The study was registered as a clinical trial and conducted in China. A total of some 33 samples were covered by TCR sequencing, comprising around 13 persistent and approximately 20 newly diagnosed Graves' disease patients. Persistent Graves' disease patients were compared with newly diagnosed Graves' disease patients by peripheral blood TCR sequencing and RNA sequencing. What the work shows at the level of the full study, not this receptor alone: Persistent Graves' disease patients showed lower TCR Shannon entropy and fewer highly expanded clones than newly diagnosed patients, suggesting clonal expansion. Persistent disease showed preferential use of TRBV28, TRBJ1-2 and TRBJ2-5, whereas newly diagnosed disease favored TRBV20-1 and TRBJ2-1. Persistent patients shared more public clonotypes among themselves (over 2,500) than newly diagnosed patients did (about 1,000). Sequencing and analysis were limited to the TCR beta chain. The study examined only peripheral blood because the primary lesion, thyroid tissue, could not be accessed. The authors noted that the small sample size was a limitation that may lower accuracy.

Receptor amplification or capture employed multiplex PCR. The data were produced on an Illumina HiSeq 4000. CDR3 regions were amplified by Arm-PCR with iRepertoire HTBI primers to construct TCR beta libraries. Before sequencing, the PCR products underwent gel purification. The authors processed their data as follows. Gene usage analysis of CDR3 amino acid clonotypes used the 60 to 75 TRBV and fewer than 15 TRBJ segments found across samples. Filtered high-quality paired reads were merged into contigs using COPE and FqMerger. Contigs were aligned with BLAST to IMGT TRBV, TRBD and TRBJ reference genes, and CDR3 was defined per IMGT. Any clonotype with a frequency above 0.1% was classified as a highly expanded clone. Shannon entropy served as the measure of repertoire diversity, while the Gini coefficient captured V-J evenness. Clonotypes shared by more than one individual were considered public. TCRdb redid the processing of the public reads, applying fastp at Q25 and MiXCR, and retained in-frame beta chains. Rows with a matching CDR3 protein are joined into one entry that keeps the most common DNA and genes. V and J calls and clone size were set by TCRdb, not the authors. The sample includes hundreds of thousands of distinct CDR3 sequences, with roughly 12% observed a single time. About 9.1% of the sample is held by the ten biggest clonotypes.

The time point label of this sample denotes: newly diagnosed GD, antithyroid drugs for less than 3 months. For both TCR sequencing and RNA sequencing, RNA was extracted from PBMCs using TRIzol. The diagnosis of Graves' disease was made according to American Thyroid Association guidelines. Patients for the study were recruited at an endocrinology department in Xi'an, China. Each patient gave roughly 10 milliliters of peripheral blood, collected in an EDTA anticoagulant tube. PBMCs were isolated by Ficoll Paque Plus density gradient separation without further T cell sorting. An Agilent 2100 Bioanalyzer and agarose gel were used to assess RNA quality, and a NanoDrop 2000 was used to measure RNA concentration. This sample also appeared in a second study, on T cells in Graves' hyperthyroidism and ophthalmopathy. According to the second study: Graves' hyperthyroidism was defined as stable when no progression to ophthalmopathy occurred over 18 months of follow-up. Hyperthyroidism patients were newly diagnosed, with disease duration under 2 months, and aged 18 to 65 years. Exclusion was applied to patients with uncontrolled infections, other autoimmune diseases, pregnancy or lactation. Diagnoses were based on clinical symptoms, serum thyroxine and TRAb, thyroid ultrasound and orbital computed tomography. The TCR CDR3 was subjected to a first round of RT-PCR using the HTBI primer set and the Qiagen OneStep RT-PCR kit. Most expanded thyroid clonotypes (frequency above 0.001) were also detected in blood, a finding suggesting that blood repertoires may reflect thyroid immune responses. A model built on a 13 V-J signature distinguished ophthalmopathy from stable hyperthyroidism, reaching over 85% sensitivity and about 81% specificity in cross-validation and 80%/75% in testing. In validation, the model predicted progression to ophthalmopathy with approximately 69% sensitivity and less than 80% specificity, a median of 6.5 months before onset. A discovery cohort of roughly 100 patients, 43 with Graves' ophthalmopathy and 57 with stable Graves' hyperthyroidism, was used to find distinguishing TCR V-J signatures. Whether ophthalmopathy could be predicted prospectively was tested in an independent validation cohort made up of 18 to 20 hyperthyroidism patients plus 17 patients who later progressed to ophthalmopathy. The 75 to 100 discovery patients were divided at random into training and test sets in a 7:3 ratio. Thyroid tissue and blood T-cell repertoires from several Graves' hyperthyroidism patients were also compared in the study. Once sampling was done, hyperthyroidism patients were given methimazole at a starting dose of 30 mg daily, whereas ophthalmopathy patients were given high-dose intravenous methylprednisolone. The libraries were constructed in a second round of multiplex PCR and then size-selected and purified. Libraries were sequenced paired-end with 100 bp reads on an Illumina HiSeq2000. SOAPnuke was used to process the raw data, throwing out any read that contained adapters or uncalled bases, had a mean Phred below 15, or lacked an exact constant-primer or identifier match. COPE v1.2.5 was used to merge high-quality paired reads, and clonotypes were defined as unique nucleotide sequences. Clonotypes were aligned to IMGT TRBV, TRBD and TRBJ reference segments using MiTCR v1.1. Only V-J combinations with frequency above 0.0001, covering about 99% of repertoires, were analysed. A TCS score was defined as the ratio between F50 (clonal expansion) and ExV (chaos), using BLOSUM62-based TCRdist between CDR3 peptides within each V-J. Welch's t-statistics and random forest reduced 500 to 650 V-J features to some 14, which were used in a naive Bayes classifier (R e1071). No statistical method was used to set the sample size in advance, and investigators knew the group allocation. The paper reports TCR Vbeta CDR3 sequencing of over 120 peripheral blood samples: approximately 43 ophthalmopathy, under 85 hyperthyroidism and about 17 progressor patients.

This specimen consisted of peripheral blood mononuclear cells (PBMCs), obtained at new diagnosis, from a patient treated with antithyroid drugs. The origin of this receptor is a man younger than 45 with Graves disease. Donor details come from another sample of the same person, matched by shared clones. The V gene is TRBV29-1 and the J gene is TRBJ1-2; TRBD1 aligns with 7 central bases. In nucleotide form, the sequence is TGCAGCGTTTCTCAAACGGGGACAGCCTATGGCTACACCTTC. It encodes CSVSQTGTAYGYTF.